This T cell receptor (beta chain) was identified in a study of blood T cell repertoires in COVID-19. The overall study: Material from acute and convalescent COVID-19 was sourced from the United States, Italy and Spain. Sample material is recorded as cDNA or gDNA derived from T cells, B-cell-depleted T cells, or PBMCs.

The CDR3 extends over 14 amino acids. V lost 4 bases and J lost 6; bases outside the gene matches: 7. CDR1 is MDHEN and CDR2 is SYDVKM in the germline V gene. Per the original methods: Estimation of nucleated cell counts was performed using reference gene primer amplification. The protocol was immunoSEQ multiplex PCR, while the TCRdb copy is restricted to in-frame clones and leaves out a portion. From that table come the V and J calls and clone size; the DNA was used to work out D and trimming. In the table there are under 200,000 clones, around four fifths of which are singletons. The sequence came from a woman older than 75 with COVID-19, enrolled during active disease. Source material: peripheral blood. The chain has TRBV28 and TRBJ2-7; TRBD2 matches 9 bases. Here the CDR3 DNA reads TGTGCCAGCAGTTCTAGCGGGACCGGCCTCGAGCAGTACTTC. It is translated as CASSSSGTGLEQYF.